Sequencing of this T cell receptor (beta chain) was carried out in a study of post-analysis software for immune sequencing data. For the study at large: Some patients lacked subtype; others had relapsing-remitting, secondary progressive or progressive-relapsing disease. Overall study findings and caveats: Significantly lower normalized Chao1 diversity was found in patients with multiple sclerosis relative to controls. With TRBV5-6, TRBV5-1 and TRBV20-1 included, several TRBV segments were more frequent in patients than in controls.

Included in the TCR beta cDNA libraries were unique molecular identifiers. Input populations of roughly 0.9 to 10 million T cells gave rise to a few hundred thousand cDNA molecules. TCRdb reprocessed the PCR reads via MiXCR and lists one record per CDR3 protein. Altogether under 200,000 distinct CDR3 sequences are present, over 25% being singletons, with the ten largest covering roughly 3.4%. The table lists this clonotype with a few counts. Its specificity is unknown. The V and J ends lost 7 bases and 4 bases respectively, with 13 bases between them. The CDR3 consists of 13 residues. The sequence was obtained from a girl under 18 with multiple sclerosis. The sequenced material came from blood. The V gene is TRBV12-3 or TRBV12-4, the J gene TRBJ1-1; the D is unclear. For the CDR3, the DNA is TGTGCCAGCACCATGTGGGGTACCACTGAAGCTTTCTTT. This sequence encodes CASTMWGTTEAFF.